One and the same sample provided the 19 T cell receptor beta chains below, sequenced in a study of blood T cell repertoires in COVID-19. Sequencing used immunoSEQ multiplex PCR; TCRdb keeps in-frame clones, though not all of them. Of a few hundred thousand clones listed, 89% are singletons. The sequenced sample consisted of PBMCs or T cells enriched from blood (not recorded which). All receptors come from a middle-aged woman who had recovered from COVID-19.

This chain links TRBV20-1 with TRBJ2-5; D remains unclear. CDR1 is DFQATT and CDR2 is SNEGSKA in the germline V gene (reference sequence). The length of the CDR3 is 13 residues. The germline V and J ends were trimmed by 3 bases and 1 base, with 9 bases remaining between them. CDR3 sequence reads: CSASYHSQETQYF. The CDR3 region has the DNA TGCAGTGCTAGTTACCACAGCCAAGAGACCCAGTACTTC.

The CDR3 here is CASSLAGLAFNEQFF. In DNA form, the CDR3 reads TGTGCCAGCAGCCTGGCGGGACTAGCTTTCAATGAGCAGTTCTTC. V usage is TRBV7-3 and J usage is TRBJ2-1; 9 bases line up with TRBD2. This CDR3 is built from 15 residues. The V gene's germline CDR1 is SGHTA and CDR2 FQGTGA. V lost 5 bases and J lost 6; bases outside the gene matches: 8. Based on the CDR3 plus reference TRBV7-3 and TRBJ2-1, the full variable domain is GAGVSQTPSNKVTEKGKYVELRCDPISGHTALYWYRQSLGQGPEFLIYFQGTGAADDSGLPNDRFFAVRPEGSVSTLKIQRTERGDSAVYLCASSLAGLAFNEQFFGPGTRLTVL.

The rearrangement joins TRBV25-1 to TRBJ1-1; 8 bases align to TRBD1. The junction had 5 bases not matched to a gene; V was cut back by 7 bases and J by 1 base. The CDR3 extends over 14 amino acids. Germline V gene data show CDR1 as MGHDK and CDR2 as SYGVNS. The CDR3 DNA is TGTGCCAGCACAGACAGGGGCAAGAACACTGAAGCTTTCTTT. It codes for CASTDRGKNTEAFF.

The chain links TRBV28 to TRBJ1-1, with 7 nucleotides matching TRBD1. Germline CDR1 and CDR2: MDHEN and SYDVKM. CDR3 length: 13 amino acids. Trimming at V came to 7 bases and at J to 2 bases, leaving 4 bases not matched to a gene. The CDR3 nucleotides are TGTGCCAGCATCCAGGGGGTAAACACTGAAGCTTTCTTT. Protein: CASIQGVNTEAFF. The full variable domain, its missing parts supplied by reference TRBV28 and TRBJ1-1, is DVKVTQSSRYLVKRTGEKVFLECVQDMDHENMFWYRQDPGLGLRLIYFSYDVKMKEKGDIPEGYSVSREKKERFSLILESASTNQTSMYLCASIQGVNTEAFFGQGTRLTVV.

The rearrangement uses TRBV29-1 and TRBJ1-6, with D perhaps TRBD1 (6 bases). The V and J ends lost 4 bases and 2 bases respectively, with 6 bases between them. CDR1 is SQVTM, CDR2 ANQGSEA, per germline. The length of the CDR3 is 13 residues. The CDR3 spells CSVGTAYNSPLHF. CDR3 in DNA: TGCAGCGTTGGGACAGCCTATAATTCACCCCTCCACTTT.

This chain links TRBV5-1 with TRBJ1-2; 7 bases agree with TRBD1. Germline CDR1 reads SGHRS; CDR2 reads YFSETQ. V lost 3 bases, J lost 5 bases, and 7 bases stayed unmatched. The CDR3 runs 14 residues. The CDR3 nucleotides read TGCGCCAGCAGCTCCGCGGGACAGCAATATGGCTACACCTTC. Its translation is CASSSAGQQYGYTF. The variable domain in full, with the rest retrieved from reference TRBV5-1 and TRBJ1-2, is KAGVTQTPRYLIKTRGQQVTLSCSPISGHRSVSWYQQTPGQGLQFLFEYFSETQRNKGNFPGRFSGRQFSNSRSEMNVSTLELGDSALYLCASSSAGQQYGYTFGSGTRLTVV.

This clone showed up just once. This sequence joins TRBV15 and TRBJ2-1, with 7 bases aligning to TRBD2. CDR1 is LNHNV, CDR2 YYDKDF, per germline (reference sequence). The CDR3 is made up of 12 amino acids. The trim removed 6 bases at V and 4 bases at J, leaving 0 bases unmatched. The CDR3 spells CATRGGYNEQFF. The DNA of the CDR3 is TGTGCCACCAGGGGGGGGTACAATGAGCAGTTCTTC. Drawing the rest from reference TRBV15 and TRBJ2-1, the complete variable domain is DAMVIQNPRYQVTQFGKPVTLSCSQTLNHNVMYWYQQKSSQAPKLLFHYYDKDFNNEADTPDNFQSRRPNTSFCFLDIRSPGLGDTAMYLCATRGGYNEQFFGPGTRLTVL.

The chain is built from TRBV10-1 and TRBJ1-1, with TRBD1 matching 7 bases. The CDR3 has 14 residues. The germline V gene has CDR1 WNHNN and CDR2 SYGVQD (reference sequence). V dropped 0 bases and J dropped 5; count of bases not matched to a gene: 3. The CDR3 nucleotides are TGCGCCAGCAGTGAGTCAACAGGGGCGACTGAAGCTTTCTTT. It yields the protein CASSESTGATEAFF.

The chain couples TRBV11-3 to TRBJ2-7, with no clear D. CDR1 is SGHNT, CDR2 YENEEA, per germline. This CDR3 region has 13 residues. V shed 6 bases and J shed 2 bases, with 11 bases lying between them. This chain's CDR3 is CASRGSSPYEQYF. The CDR3 DNA reads TGTGCCAGCAGGGGCTCCTCCCCCTACGAGCAGTACTTC.

The CDR3 reads CASSLGAPYYNEQFF. For the CDR3, the DNA is TGTGCCAGCAGCTTAGGGGCCCCGTATTACAATGAGCAGTTCTTC. The J gene is TRBJ2-1, the V gene TRBV7-9; no clear D. The CDR3 has 15 amino acids. Deletions cut 1 base from V and 4 bases from J, with 11 bases between. CDR1 is SEHNR, CDR2 FQNEAQ, per germline (reference sequence). Using reference TRBV7-9 and TRBJ2-1 for the parts outside the CDR3, the full variable domain is DTGVSQNPRHKITKRGQNVTFRCDPISEHNRLYWYRQTLGQGPEFLTYFQNEAQLEKSRLLSDRFSAERPKGSFSTLEIQRTEQGDSAMYLCASSLGAPYYNEQFFGPGTRLTVL.

The chain joins TRBV7-9 to TRBJ1-1; D is perhaps TRBD1 (6 bases). Germline V gives CDR1 SEHNR, CDR2 FQNEAQ (reference sequence). Deletions cut 4 bases from V and 6 bases from J, with 18 bases between. The CDR3 loop spans 15 amino acids. The CDR3 region is CASSSMDSSPPEAFF. The CDR3 nucleotides read TGTGCCAGCAGCTCTATGGACAGCAGTCCCCCTGAAGCTTTCTTT.

This clone was counted once. This chain uses TRBV19 with TRBJ1-5, with D tentatively TRBD1 (6 bases). There are 16 residues in the CDR3. V lost 2 bases to trimming and J lost 1 base, with 12 bases between them. The V gene's germline CDR1 is LNHDA and CDR2 SQIVND (reference sequence). Here the CDR3 reads CASSILGATSNQPQHF. The CDR3 DNA follows: TGTGCCAGTAGTATATTGGGGGCGACGAGCAATCAGCCCCAGCATTTT.

This chain joins TRBV30 and TRBJ1-2; 8 bases map to TRBD1. CDR3 size: 13 residues. CDR1 is GTSNPN and CDR2 is SVGIG in the germline V gene (reference sequence). J lost 6 bases, V lost 2 bases, and 5 bases had no gene match. The CDR3 spells CAWSPQGANGYTF. In DNA, the CDR3 is TGTGCCTGGAGTCCCCAGGGGGCAAATGGCTACACCTTC. Complete variable domain (other parts from reference TRBV30 and TRBJ1-2): SQTIHQWPATLVQPVGSPLSLECTVEGTSNPNLYWYRQAAGRGLQLLFYSVGIGQISSEVPQNLSASRPQDRQFILSSKKLLLSDSGFYLCAWSPQGANGYTFGSGTRLTVV.

CDR3 in DNA: TGTGCCAGCAGCTTGTATGCGAATTCCTACGAGCAGTACTTC. This encodes CASSLYANSYEQYF. The V call is TRBV5-4, the J call TRBJ2-7; D is unresolved. This CDR3 region has 14 residues. Per the germline V gene, CDR1 is SGHNT and CDR2 is YYREEE (reference sequence). Trimming took off 1 base at V and 1 base at J, with 9 bases between the two ends.

The rearrangement joins TRBV3-1 (or the pseudogene TRBV3-2) to TRBJ2-3; TRBD2 matches at 14 bases. CDR3 length: 16 amino acids. V lost 1 base, J lost 7 bases, and 4 bases stayed unmatched. Germline V gives CDR1 LGHDT, CDR2 YNNKEL (reference sequence). Here the CDR3 DNA reads TGTGCCAGCAGCCAAGGACTAGCGGGAGGGCCATATACGCAGTATTTT. Translation gives CASSQGLAGGPYTQYF.

The chain has TRBV7-9 and TRBJ1-3; D gene unclear. Trimming took 5 bases from V and 4 from J, leaving 15 bases between them. The germline gives CDR1 SEHNR, CDR2 FQNEAQ (reference sequence). This CDR3 region has 15 residues. CDR3 in DNA: TGTGCCAGCAGCCCTTGGATAACAGCCGGAAACACCATATATTTT. It specifies CASSPWITAGNTIYF.

The chain couples TRBV19 to TRBJ1-2; D unresolved. Trimming took off 3 bases at V and 5 bases at J, with 10 bases between the two ends. Germline V CDR1 and CDR2: LNHDA, SQIVND (reference sequence). CDR3 length: 13 amino acids. The CDR3 spells CASSMITMYGYTF. Written as DNA, the CDR3 is TGTGCCAGTAGTATGATAACAATGTATGGCTACACCTTC.

The V and J genes are TRBV25-1 and TRBJ1-2, with TRBD1 identical over 9 bases. The germline gives CDR1 MGHDK, CDR2 SYGVNS. The trim removed 6 bases at V and 4 bases at J, leaving 12 bases unmatched. The CDR3 has 16 residues. The CDR3 spells CASSSFQGQGFYGYTF. CDR3 nucleotides: TGTGCCAGCAGCTCGTTTCAGGGACAGGGTTTCTATGGCTACACCTTC.

This chain connects TRBV29-1 to TRBJ2-7; TRBD2 matches 7 bases. Germline V gene sequence: CDR1 SQVTM, CDR2 ANQGSEA. CDR3 length: 13 amino acids. V was clipped by 5 bases and J by 0 bases; unmatched bases: 4. The CDR3: CSVFGGSSYEQYF. The DNA for the CDR3 is TGCAGCGTTTTCGGCGGGAGCTCCTACGAGCAGTACTTC.